Given below is one T cell receptor beta chain in context. Genomic DNA for unsorted samples was obtained from approximately 100 million PBMCs. The data belong to a study of shared clonotypes between healthy human individuals. The assay was carried out at the deep level. Libraries were prepared by immunoSEQ multiplex PCR; TCRdb keeps only in-frame clonotypes and omits some of them. The repertoire includes fewer than 600,000 clones, around 79% of them detected once, and about 12% sits in the top ten. The clonotype originates from a woman in her thirties or forties in good health. Some clones in this sample may be carry-over from other donors' samples. Sequences were obtained from PBMCs.

CDR3 residues: CASERTVTDTQYF. For the CDR3, the DNA is TGTGCCAGCGAGAGGACAGTCACAGATACGCAGTATTTT. J is TRBJ2-3 and V is TRBV28; D may be TRBD1 (6 bases). CDR1 is MDHEN and CDR2 is SYDVKM in the germline V gene. This CDR3 comprises 13 residues. V was pared by 8 bases and J by 2 bases, with 11 bases between.